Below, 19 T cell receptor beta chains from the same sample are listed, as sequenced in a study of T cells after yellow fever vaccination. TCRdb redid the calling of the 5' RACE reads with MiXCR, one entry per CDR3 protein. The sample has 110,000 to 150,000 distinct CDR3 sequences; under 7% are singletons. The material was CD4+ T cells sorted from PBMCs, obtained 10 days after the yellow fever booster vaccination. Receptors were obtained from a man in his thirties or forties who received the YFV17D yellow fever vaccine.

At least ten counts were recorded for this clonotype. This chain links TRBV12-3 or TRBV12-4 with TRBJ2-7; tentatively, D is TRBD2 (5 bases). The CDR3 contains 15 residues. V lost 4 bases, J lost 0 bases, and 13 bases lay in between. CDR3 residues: CASSSELESSYEQYF. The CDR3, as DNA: TGTGCCAGCAGTTCCGAACTAGAGAGCTCCTACGAGCAGTACTTC.

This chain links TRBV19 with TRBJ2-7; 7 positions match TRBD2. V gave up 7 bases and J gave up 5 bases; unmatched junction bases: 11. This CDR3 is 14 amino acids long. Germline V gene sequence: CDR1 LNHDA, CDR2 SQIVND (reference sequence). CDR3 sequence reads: CASTPGRDFDEQYF. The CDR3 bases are TGTGCCAGTACCCCAGGGAGGGACTTCGACGAGCAGTACTTC.

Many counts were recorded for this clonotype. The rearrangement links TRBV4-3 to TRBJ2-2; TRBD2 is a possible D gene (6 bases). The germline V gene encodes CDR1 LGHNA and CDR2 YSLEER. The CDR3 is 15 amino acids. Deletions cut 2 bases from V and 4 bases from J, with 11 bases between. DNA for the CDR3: TGCGCCAGCAGCCAAAGAGTCGGGGGCACCGGGGAGCTGTTTTTT. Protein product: CASSQRVGGTGELFF.

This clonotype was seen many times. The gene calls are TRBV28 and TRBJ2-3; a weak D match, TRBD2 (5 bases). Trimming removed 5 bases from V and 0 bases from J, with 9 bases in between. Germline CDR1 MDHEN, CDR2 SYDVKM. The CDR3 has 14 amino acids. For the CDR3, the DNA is TGTGCCAGCAGTACGGGAAGGAGCACAGATACGCAGTATTTT. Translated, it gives CASSTGRSTDTQYF.

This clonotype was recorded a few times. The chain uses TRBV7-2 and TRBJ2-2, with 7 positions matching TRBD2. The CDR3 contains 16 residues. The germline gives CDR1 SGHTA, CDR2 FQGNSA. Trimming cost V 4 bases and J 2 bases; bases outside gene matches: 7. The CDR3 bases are TGTGCCAGCAGCTCTACCGGGACTACCAACACCGGGGAGCTGTTTTTT. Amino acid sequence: CASSSTGTTNTGELFF.

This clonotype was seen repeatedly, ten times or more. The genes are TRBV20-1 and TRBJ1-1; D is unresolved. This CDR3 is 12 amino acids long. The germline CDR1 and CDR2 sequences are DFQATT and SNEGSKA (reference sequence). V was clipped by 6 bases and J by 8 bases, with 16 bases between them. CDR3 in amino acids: CSAPFQGSEAFF. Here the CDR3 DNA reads TGCAGTGCCCCTTTTCAAGGATCGGAAGCTTTCTTT.

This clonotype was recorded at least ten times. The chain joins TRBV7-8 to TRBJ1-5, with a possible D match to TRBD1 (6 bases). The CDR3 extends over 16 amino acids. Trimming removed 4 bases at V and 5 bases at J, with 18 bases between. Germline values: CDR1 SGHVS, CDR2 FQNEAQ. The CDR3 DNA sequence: TGTGCCAGCAGCTCTAGTTCTACAGCAGGGGATCAGCCCCAGCATTTT. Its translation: CASSSSSTAGDQPQHF.

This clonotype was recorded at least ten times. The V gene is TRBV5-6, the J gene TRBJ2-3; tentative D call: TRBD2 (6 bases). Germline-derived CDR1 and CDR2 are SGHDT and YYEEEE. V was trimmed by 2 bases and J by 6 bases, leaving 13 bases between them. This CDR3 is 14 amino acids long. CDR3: CASSFGASGDTQYF. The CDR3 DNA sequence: TGTGCCAGCAGCTTCGGGGCCAGCGGGGATACGCAGTATTTT.

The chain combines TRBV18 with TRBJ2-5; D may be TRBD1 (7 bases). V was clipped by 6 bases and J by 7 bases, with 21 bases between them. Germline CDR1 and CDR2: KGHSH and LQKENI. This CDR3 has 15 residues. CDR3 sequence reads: CASSRDQRQGGTQYF. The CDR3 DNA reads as TGTGCCAGCTCTCGGGACCAGCGCCAGGGGGGGACCCAGTACTTC. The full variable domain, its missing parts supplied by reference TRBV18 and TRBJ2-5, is NAGVMQNPRHLVRRRGQEARLRCSPMKGHSHVYWYRQLPEEGLKFMVYLQKENIIDESGMPKERFSAEFPKEGPSILRIQQVVRGDSAAYFCASSRDQRQGGTQYFGPGTRLLVL.

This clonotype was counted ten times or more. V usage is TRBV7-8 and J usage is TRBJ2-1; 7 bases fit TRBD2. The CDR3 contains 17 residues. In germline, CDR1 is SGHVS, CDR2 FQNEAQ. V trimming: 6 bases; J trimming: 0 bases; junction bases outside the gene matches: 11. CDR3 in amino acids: CASSRTSGGSSYNEQFF. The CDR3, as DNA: TGTGCCAGCAGTCGTACGAGCGGCGGGAGCTCCTACAATGAGCAGTTCTTC.

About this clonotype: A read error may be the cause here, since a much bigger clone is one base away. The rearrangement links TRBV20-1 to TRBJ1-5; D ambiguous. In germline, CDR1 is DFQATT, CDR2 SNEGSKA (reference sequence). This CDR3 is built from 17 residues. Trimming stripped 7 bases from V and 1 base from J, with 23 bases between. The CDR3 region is CSVASSLPGRSNQPQHF. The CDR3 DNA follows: TGCAGTGTCGCTAGCAGCCTGCCTGGGCGAAGCAATCAGCCCCAGCATTTT.

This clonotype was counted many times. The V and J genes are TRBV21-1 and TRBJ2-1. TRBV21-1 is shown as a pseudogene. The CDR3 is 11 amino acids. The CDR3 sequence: CASSKGNEQFF. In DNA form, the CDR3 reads TGTGCCAGCAGCAAAGGCAATGAGCAGTTCTTC.

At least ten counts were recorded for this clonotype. CDR3 amino acids: CASSYSPEGTEAFF. The CDR3 DNA is TGTGCCAGCAGCTATAGCCCTGAGGGGACTGAAGCTTTCTTT. The chain is built from TRBV7-2 and TRBJ1-1; weak D call: TRBD1 (5 bases). There are 14 residues in the CDR3. Looked up from germline, CDR1 is SGHTA and CDR2 is FQGNSA. Trimming stripped 4 bases from V and 5 bases from J, with 14 bases between.

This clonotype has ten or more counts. The CDR3 loop is CSAPRVGAYRGEQYF. In DNA form, the CDR3 reads TGCAGTGCGCCCCGGGTGGGAGCCTATCGAGGCGAGCAGTACTTC. The V and J genes are TRBV20-1 and TRBJ2-7; weak D call: TRBD2 (5 bases). This CDR3 has 15 residues. V lost 6 bases and J lost 6, with 24 bases in between. Germline V gene lookup returns CDR1 DFQATT and CDR2 SNEGSKA (reference sequence).

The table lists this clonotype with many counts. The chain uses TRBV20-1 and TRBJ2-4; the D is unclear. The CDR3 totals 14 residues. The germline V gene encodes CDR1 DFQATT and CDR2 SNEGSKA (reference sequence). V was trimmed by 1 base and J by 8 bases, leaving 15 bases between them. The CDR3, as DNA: TGCAGTGCTAGAGGCGACACCCGGGTCCACATTCAGTACTTC. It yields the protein CSARGDTRVHIQYF.

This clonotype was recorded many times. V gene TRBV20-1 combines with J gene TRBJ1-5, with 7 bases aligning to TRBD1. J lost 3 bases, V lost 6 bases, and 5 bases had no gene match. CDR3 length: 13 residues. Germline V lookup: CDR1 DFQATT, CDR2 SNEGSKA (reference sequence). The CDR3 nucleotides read TGCAGTGCCCACAGGGGCCTCAATCAGCCCCAGCATTTT. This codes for CSAHRGLNQPQHF.

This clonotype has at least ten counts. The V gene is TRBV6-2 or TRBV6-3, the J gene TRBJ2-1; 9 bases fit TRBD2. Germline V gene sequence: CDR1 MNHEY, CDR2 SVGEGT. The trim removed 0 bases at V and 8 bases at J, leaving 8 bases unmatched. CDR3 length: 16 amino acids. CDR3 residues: CASSYSREGISHEQFF. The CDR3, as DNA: TGTGCCAGCAGTTACTCGCGGGAGGGTATCAGCCATGAGCAGTTCTTC.

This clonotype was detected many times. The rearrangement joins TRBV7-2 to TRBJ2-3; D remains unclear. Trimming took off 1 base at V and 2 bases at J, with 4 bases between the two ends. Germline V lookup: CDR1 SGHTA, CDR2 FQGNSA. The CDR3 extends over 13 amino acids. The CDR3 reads CASSLGATDTQYF. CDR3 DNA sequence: TGTGCCAGCAGCTTAGGGGCCACAGATACGCAGTATTTT.

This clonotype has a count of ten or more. CDR3 residues: CSASLTSGSIGELFF. CDR3 nucleotides: TGCAGTGCTAGCCTGACTAGCGGGAGTATCGGGGAGCTGTTTTTT. The chain joins TRBV20-1 to TRBJ2-2; 12 bases align to TRBD2. The CDR3 runs 15 residues. The germline V gene encodes CDR1 DFQATT and CDR2 SNEGSKA (reference sequence). V lost 3 bases and J lost 7; bases outside the gene matches: 6.